This TCR beta chain was sequenced in a study of T cell responses to AZD1222 COVID-19 vaccine (dated by TCRdb to about 2021). At the level of the whole study: Because spike-specific TCR depth and breadth did not differ between the two schedules, AZD1222 recipients who got a second dose at roughly 4 weeks were pooled with those who got a second dose at roughly 12 weeks. TCR sequencing covered fewer than 250 trial participants: roughly 200 given two doses of AZD1222 and 26 given two doses of MenACWY control vaccine. Trial participants were enrolled by age into subgroups of 18-55, 56-69 and 70-plus years, and roughly 150, 30 and 60 TCR-sequenced participants, respectively, were included in these subgroups.

The CDR3 regions of human TCRbeta chains were analyzed by immunosequencing. Per the authors' processing: Repertoire TCRs were matched against a reference library of SARS-CoV-2-specific TCRs generated with the MIRA antigen-specificity platform. Breadth meant the fraction of unique TCRs that were SARS-CoV-2-associated, whereas depth meant the fraction of total T cells that were SARS-CoV-2-associated. Using the MIRA data, each spike-specific TCR was assigned both to the spike region to which the TCR was reactive and to a CD4 or CD8 class. Log10-transformed breadth and depth values were compared by one-way ANOVA with Sidak's multiple comparisons tests. TCRdb limited this immuneACCESS table to in-frame rearrangements with V and J called. A share of clones is missing; checked studies link under half to unresolved V genes, and the rest is unexplained. V and J calls and clone size follow that table, whereas D and trimming were derived from the DNA. The sample table lists about 130,000 clones, about 94% of them with a count of one. The ten largest make up about 0.86% of the sample.

The time point label corresponds to: baseline before first vaccination. Vaccinee samples came from UK trials COV001 and COV002, including a single-blind randomized controlled phase 2/3 trial of AZD1222 (ChAdOx1 nCoV-19) in healthy adults. For TCRbeta chain sequencing, PBMC samples from trial participants were taken at day 0 and at day 28 after the second dose. This clone was seen a few times. Its antigen is unknown. No base qualities exist here, and no much larger clone lies one base off it. What the study reported, not specific to this receptor: Epitopes outside the regions mutated in the B.1.351 and B.1.1.7 variants were reportedly recognized by nearly half of the unique spike-specific TCRs. The 56-69-year group was small, and its depth increase did not reach significance, likely because of low power. Because no day 14 peak-response samples were available, the repertoires could be characterized only after the peak T cell response. The vaccine-associated CD4 TCRs covered the entire spike protein, and the dominant responses fell in regions 160-218 and 743-854. Participants were mostly white British, with more females than males. The authors suggested clonal diversity may have been underestimated. Conclusions about previously exposed vaccinees were limited because only a handful of AZD1222 recipients were SARS-CoV-2 seropositive at baseline. After two AZD1222 doses, spike-specific TCR breadth and depth were significantly higher than at day 0 and than in MenACWY recipients.

V loses 0 bases, J loses 4 bases, and the germline ends lie 13 bases apart. Including cysteine and phenylalanine, the CDR3 has 15 amino acids. Only the CDR3 part of the read is kept: 45 bases, read in frame from the first base. Reading the germline V gene (reference sequence) gives CDR1 SGHKS and CDR2 YYEKEE. The chain couples TRBV5-5 to TRBJ1-2, with the identity of the D gene unclear. The sequenced sample was peripheral blood, obtained on day 0 of AZD1222 vaccination. This sequence originates from an adult in good health. The CDR3 is CASSLVWSQVYGYTF. The nucleotides read TGTGCCAGCAGCTTGGTGTGGTCCCAGGTCTATGGCTACACCTTC.